This TCR beta chain was retrieved from a study of human T cells and chemical hapten exposure. Across the study: Variability of per-sample TCR yields stemmed mainly from small differences in pooled library volume.

The CDR3 covers 13 residues. Trimming stripped 5 bases from V and 8 bases from J, with 13 bases between. Germline lookup yields CDR1 SNHLY and CDR2 FYNNEI. For the library, individual cDNA molecules each received unique molecular identifiers. MiXCR, run by TCRdb on the RACE reads, gives a single entry per CDR3 protein. This table holds roughly 40,000 distinct CDR3 sequences, around 8.9% found once. The study, taken as a whole, reports: PT1 expanded TCR counts and patch test score correlated positively.

Comment on this clonotype: The antigen remains unidentified.

Time point indicated: patch test 2, 6 weeks after DPC sensitization. Treatment denoted: therapeutic diphenylcyclopropenone sensitization with weekly scalp DPC. Every donor had alopecia and was 18 to 70 years old; all were suitable for DPC. This sequence joins TRBV2 and TRBJ2-1; possibly TRBD1 for D (6 bases). Material: whole blood, obtained in connection with sensitization to the hapten diphenylcyclopropenone (DPC). This receptor was obtained from a woman aged 40 to 49 with alopecia areata. Some clones in this sample may be carry-over from other donors' samples. CDR3 DNA: TGTGCCAGCAGTCCAGGGACACGATATGAGCAGTTCTTC. It translates to CASSPGTRYEQFF. Full variable domain (rest looked up from reference TRBV2 and TRBJ2-1): EPEVTQTPSHQVTQMGQEVILRCVPISNHLYFYWYRQILGQKVEFLVSFYNNEISEKSEIFDDQFSVERPDGSNFTLKIRSTKLEDSAMYFCASSPGTRYEQFFGPGTRLTVL.